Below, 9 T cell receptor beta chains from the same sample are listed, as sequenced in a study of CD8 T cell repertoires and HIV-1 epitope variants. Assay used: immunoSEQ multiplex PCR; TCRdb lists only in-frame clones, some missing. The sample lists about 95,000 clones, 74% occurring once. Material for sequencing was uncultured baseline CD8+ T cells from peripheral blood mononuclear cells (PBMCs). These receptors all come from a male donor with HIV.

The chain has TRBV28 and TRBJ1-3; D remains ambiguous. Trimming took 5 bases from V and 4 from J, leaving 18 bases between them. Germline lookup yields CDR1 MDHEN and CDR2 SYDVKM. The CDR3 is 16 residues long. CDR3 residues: CASSVLTPAGGNTIYF. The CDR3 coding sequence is TGTGCCAGCAGTGTCCTGACTCCCGCCGGCGGAAACACCATATATTTT.

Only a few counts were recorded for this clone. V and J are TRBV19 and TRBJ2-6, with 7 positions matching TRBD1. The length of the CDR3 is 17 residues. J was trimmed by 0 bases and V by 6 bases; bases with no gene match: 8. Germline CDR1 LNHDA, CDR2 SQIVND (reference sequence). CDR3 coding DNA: TGTGCCAGTAGGAGGACAGGAATTTCCTCTGGGGCCAACGTCCTGACTTTC. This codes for CASRRTGISSGANVLTF.

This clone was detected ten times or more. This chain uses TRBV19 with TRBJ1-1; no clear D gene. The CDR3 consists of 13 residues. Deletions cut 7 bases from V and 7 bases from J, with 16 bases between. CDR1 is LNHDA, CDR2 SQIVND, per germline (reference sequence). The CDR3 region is CASTPRQLSEAFF. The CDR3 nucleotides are TGTGCCAGTACCCCCCGCCAGCTAAGTGAAGCTTTCTTT.

This CDR3 reads CASSLGLADGETQYF. The CDR3 bases are TGTGCCAGCAGCCTCGGGCTAGCGGACGGAGAGACCCAGTACTTC. The chain has TRBV7-6 and TRBJ2-5; TRBD2 matches at 7 bases. J was trimmed by 4 bases and V by 5 bases; bases with no gene match: 10. The CDR3 sequence is 15 residues long. The germline V gene encodes CDR1 SGHVS and CDR2 FNYEAQ.

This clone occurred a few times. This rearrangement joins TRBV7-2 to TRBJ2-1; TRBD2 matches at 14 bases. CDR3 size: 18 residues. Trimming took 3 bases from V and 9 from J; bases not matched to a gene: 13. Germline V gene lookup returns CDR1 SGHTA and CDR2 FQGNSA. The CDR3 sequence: CASSFFRTGLAGGSEQFF. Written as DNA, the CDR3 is TGTGCCAGCAGCTTTTTCCGTACCGGACTAGCGGGAGGAAGTGAGCAGTTCTTC.

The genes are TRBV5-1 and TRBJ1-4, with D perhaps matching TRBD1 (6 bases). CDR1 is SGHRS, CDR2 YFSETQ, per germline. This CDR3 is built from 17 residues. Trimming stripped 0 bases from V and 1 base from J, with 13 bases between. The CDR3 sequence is CASSLAGGRVTNEKLFF. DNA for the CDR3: TGCGCCAGCAGCTTGGCCGGGGGCCGCGTAACTAATGAAAAACTGTTTTTT.

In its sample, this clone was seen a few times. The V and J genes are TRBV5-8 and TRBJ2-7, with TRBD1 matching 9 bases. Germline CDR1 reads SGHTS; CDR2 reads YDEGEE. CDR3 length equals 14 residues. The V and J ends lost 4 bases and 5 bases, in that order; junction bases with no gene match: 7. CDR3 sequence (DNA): TGTGCCAGCAGCCAACTACAGGGGGCTGACGAGCAGTACTTC. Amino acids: CASSQLQGADEQYF. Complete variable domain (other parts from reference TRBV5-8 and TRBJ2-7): EAGVTQSPTHLIKTRGQQATLRCSPISGHTSVYWYQQALGLGLQFLLWYDEGEERNRGNFPPRFSGRQFPNYSSELNVNALELEDSALYLCASSQLQGADEQYFGPGTRLTVT.

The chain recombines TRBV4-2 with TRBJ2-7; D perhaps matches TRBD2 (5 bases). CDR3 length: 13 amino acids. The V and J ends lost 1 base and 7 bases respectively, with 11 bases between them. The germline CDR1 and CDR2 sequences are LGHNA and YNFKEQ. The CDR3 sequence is CASSQVLGGEQYF. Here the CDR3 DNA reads TGTGCCAGCAGCCAAGTTCTAGGAGGAGAGCAGTACTTC.

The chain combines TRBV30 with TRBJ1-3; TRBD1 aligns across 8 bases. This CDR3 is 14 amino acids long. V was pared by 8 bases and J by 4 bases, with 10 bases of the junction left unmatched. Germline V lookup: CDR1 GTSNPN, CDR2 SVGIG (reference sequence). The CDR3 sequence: CARLDRVSGNTIYF. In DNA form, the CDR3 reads TGTGCCCGACTGGACAGGGTTTCGGGAAACACCATATATTTT.